The T cell receptor (beta chain) described here comes from a study of tumor and adjacent non-tumor tissue in lung cancer. From germline, CDR1 is MGHRA and CDR2 YSYEKL. The CDR3 contains 15 residues. Trimming stripped 2 bases from V and 0 bases from J, with 11 bases between. This sample's RNA came from whole unsorted tissue. Three rounds of nested PCR, following a modified ARM-PCR protocol, produced the TCRbeta library. TCRdb reanalysed the multiplex PCR reads using MiXCR and keeps one entry per CDR3 protein. The repertoire holds about 75,000 distinct CDR3 sequences, with around four fifths as singletons. About this clonotype itself: Its matching antigen is unknown. The conserved closing phenylalanine or tryptophan is absent in this CDR3, likely reflecting a read error.

Notes on the study in general: Shorter survival was associated with higher TCR diversity in tumors.

V usage is TRBV4-1 and J usage is TRBJ2-7; D remains ambiguous. The sequence came from a woman aged 45-60 years with non-small cell lung cancer. Sample: lung tumor tissue. CDR3 in amino acids: CASSQPATNSYEQYL. CDR3 in DNA: TGCGCCAGCAGCCAACCTGCGACGAACTCCTACGAGCAGTACTTA.